The T cell receptor (beta chain) under discussion was sequenced for a study of memory CD4+ T cells and cytomegalovirus serostatus. Across the whole study: Donors were healthy Belgian adults, fewer than ten CMV seropositive and under 30 seronegative.

Germline CDR1 and CDR2: SEHNR and FQNEAQ (reference sequence). V was cut by 6 bases and J by 6 bases, with 9 bases left in between. The CDR3 has 12 amino acids. Sequencing was performed with immunoSEQ multiplex PCR; in TCRdb, only in-frame clones are kept and a portion is missing. This sample carries fewer than 50,000 clones, around 78% of them seen once, and the ten largest clones take roughly 6.7%. Details on this clone: Its specificity is not known.

Single viable CD3+CD4+CD8-CD45RO+ cells were sorted as the memory CD4+ T cells. Overall study findings and caveats: Suggested: most of the CMV-linked TCR signature lies in CD4+ memory cells.

This clonotype was sampled from an adult in good health and CMV-seronegative. Material for sequencing was memory CD4+ T cells from blood. The chain joins TRBV7-9 to TRBJ2-1; D is unresolved. The CDR3 sequence: CASSRRINEQFF. CDR3 sequence (DNA): TGTGCCAGCAGTCGTAGAATCAATGAGCAGTTCTTC. The full variable domain, in which reference TRBV7-9 and TRBJ2-1 provide the parts outside the CDR3, is DTGVSQNPRHKITKRGQNVTFRCDPISEHNRLYWYRQTLGQGPEFLTYFQNEAQLEKSRLLSDRFSAERPKGSFSTLEIQRTEQGDSAMYLCASSRRINEQFFGPGTRLTVL.